This T cell receptor beta chain was recovered during a study of T cell repertoires in cytomegalovirus infection. About the study: It was the public TCR beta signatures that indicated both CMV infection and matching HLA type. General observations from the study: Adding up the frequency of public TCR beta families identified people who carried CMV plus the relevant HLA. CMV-specific TCR beta clonotypes restricted by HLA-C were the ones dominating the ex vivo response.

MiXCR, applied by TCRdb to the reads, yields one record per CDR3 protein. The table records around 170,000 distinct CDR3 sequences, more than 15% of them present only once. V dropped 0 bases and J dropped 4; count of bases not matched to a gene: 12. Looked up from germline, CDR1 is DFQATT and CDR2 is SNEGSKA (reference sequence). The CDR3 runs 20 residues. On this clonotype itself: Its specificity is not known.

The specimen sequenced was CD8+ T cells from PBMCs. V gene TRBV20-1 combines with J gene TRBJ2-2; 15 nucleotides agree with TRBD2. The TCR sequence derives from a human donor in good health (CMV status not recorded). Some clones in this sample may be carry-over from other donors' samples. For the CDR3, the DNA is TGCAGTGCTAGAGAGACAGGGCTGGGACTAGCGGGAGGTCTCACCGGGGAGCTGTTTTTT. This codes for CSARETGLGLAGGLTGELFF.